This passage covers 29 T cell receptor beta chains from one sample sequenced in a study of Ad26.COV2.S vaccination and SARS-CoV-2 variants. The treatment denotes: around 19 received Ad26.COV2.S at low or high dose, single or two shots; 5 received placebo; per-sample allocation not given. All samples were drawn on day 63, counting from the first vaccine or placebo injection. Clones were sequenced by immunoSEQ multiplex PCR, and TCRdb holds only the in-frame ones, with some missing. The sample includes about 350,000 clones, 75% to 90% seen only once; the top ten take around 10%. The sequencing used peripheral blood, collected in a trial of Ad26.COV2.S vaccine versus placebo. These receptors were collected from a person between 18 and 59 years old who received the Ad26.COV2.S COVID-19 vaccine or a placebo.

V gene TRBV11-2 combines with J gene TRBJ1-2; 8 nucleotides match TRBD1. The V and J ends lost 4 bases and 4 bases, in that order; junction bases with no gene match: 5. Per germline, CDR1 SGHAT and CDR2 FQNNGV. CDR3 size: 14 residues. The CDR3 reads CASSSTGELYGYTF. CDR3 nucleotide sequence: TGTGCCAGCAGCTCGACAGGGGAGCTCTATGGCTACACCTTC.

V usage is TRBV4-3 and J usage is TRBJ1-2, with a possible D match to TRBD1 (6 bases). The CDR3 spans 13 residues. The germline V and J ends were trimmed by 3 bases and 4 bases, with 9 bases remaining between them. CDR1 is LGHNA, CDR2 YSLEER, per germline. The CDR3 region is CASSQTGLYGYTF. The CDR3 DNA sequence: TGCGCCAGCAGCCAGACAGGCCTCTATGGCTACACCTTC.

On this clone itself: This same CDR3 is encoded by further DNA sequences in the sample. The chain has TRBV28 and TRBJ1-5; weak D call: TRBD1 (5 bases). In germline, CDR1 is MDHEN, CDR2 SYDVKM. Trimming took off 3 bases at V and 2 bases at J, with 8 bases between the two ends. This CDR3 spans 14 amino acids. CDR3 coding DNA: TGTGCCAGCAGTTTCCGAGGGGGCAATCAGCCCCAGCATTTT. Translating gives CASSFRGGNQPQHF.

V usage is TRBV11-2 and J usage is TRBJ1-1; 9 bases are shared with TRBD1. The junction had 4 bases not matched to a gene; V was cut back by 8 bases and J by 3 bases. In germline, CDR1 is SGHAT, CDR2 FQNNGV. There are 13 residues in the CDR3. The CDR3 reads CASPRQGDTEAFF. In DNA form, the CDR3 reads TGTGCCAGCCCCCGACAGGGGGACACTGAAGCTTTCTTT.

This chain uses TRBV7-8 with TRBJ2-5; the match to TRBD2 covers 8 bases. With V trimmed by 2 bases and J by 5 bases, 7 bases remained unmatched. Germline CDR1 and CDR2: SGHVS and FQNEAQ. This CDR3 comprises 15 residues. CDR3 in amino acids: CASSLMAGGRETQYF. DNA for the CDR3: TGTGCCAGCAGCTTAATGGCGGGGGGCCGGGAGACCCAGTACTTC.

In its sample, this clone was seen a few times. J is TRBJ2-1 and V is TRBV19, with 9 bases identical to TRBD2. The germline V gene encodes CDR1 LNHDA and CDR2 SQIVND (reference sequence). The CDR3 sequence is 11 residues long. J lost 12 bases, V lost 4 bases, and 1 base had no gene match. This chain's CDR3 is CASSSGRGQFF. DNA for the CDR3: TGTGCCAGTAGTAGCGGGAGGGGGCAGTTCTTC.

This clone was counted only a few times. The chain links TRBV27 to TRBJ2-1, with 10 bases identical to TRBD2. The CDR3 contains 15 residues. Germline V lookup: CDR1 MNHEY, CDR2 SMNVEV (reference sequence). Losses at the gene ends were 5 bases for V and 3 bases for J; bases not matched to a gene: 4. Here the CDR3 reads CASSLLAGDYNEQFF. CDR3 coding DNA: TGTGCCAGCAGTCTTCTAGCGGGAGACTACAATGAGCAGTTCTTC.

In this sample, this clone turned up once. The rearrangement links TRBV27 to TRBJ1-3; D remains unclear. CDR1 and CDR2 (germline): MNHEY, SMNVEV (reference sequence). The CDR3 spans 16 residues. Between the trimmed V and J ends, which lost 6 bases and 1 base, there was a span of 16 bases. CDR3 amino acids: CASSPLSGRSGNTIYF. The CDR3 DNA is TGTGCCAGCAGCCCTCTTAGTGGGAGGTCTGGAAACACCATATATTTT.

The J gene is TRBJ2-7, the V gene TRBV21-1; TRBD2, as called in the table, went unchecked against the DNA. TRBV21-1 is designated a pseudogene. CDR3 length: 12 residues. DNA for the CDR3: TGTGCCAGTCCTAGCGGATCCTACGAGCAGTACTTC. Translated: CASPSGSYEQYF.

This chain links TRBV27 with TRBJ2-7; D not certain. The germline V and J ends were trimmed by 5 bases and 3 bases, with 11 bases remaining between them. Germline V gene data show CDR1 as MNHEY and CDR2 as SMNVEV (reference sequence). The CDR3 consists of 13 residues. The CDR3 DNA is TGTGCCAGCAGTCCCGGGTTTTACTACGAGCAGTACTTC. Translation: CASSPGFYYEQYF.

This chain links TRBV4-3 with TRBJ1-2, with 8 bases identical to TRBD1. The junction had 11 bases not matched to a gene; V was cut back by 5 bases and J by 6 bases. Germline V gene data show CDR1 as LGHNA and CDR2 as YSLEER. This CDR3 spans 15 amino acids. CDR3 amino acids: CASSTDRGPGDGYTF. In nucleotides, the CDR3 is TGCGCCAGCAGCACCGACAGGGGACCCGGTGATGGCTACACCTTC.

This rearrangement joins TRBV10-2 to TRBJ2-1, with TRBD2 matching 7 bases. Germline lookup yields CDR1 WSHSY and CDR2 SAAADI. This CDR3 is built from 15 residues. V trimming: 1 base; J trimming: 4 bases; junction bases outside the gene matches: 4. CDR3 in amino acids: CASSEYGGGYNEQFF. In nucleotides, the CDR3 is TGCGCCAGCAGTGAGTATGGCGGGGGTTACAATGAGCAGTTCTTC.

V usage is TRBV5-4 and J usage is TRBJ2-7, with 9 nucleotides matching TRBD1. V dropped 4 bases and J dropped 5; count of bases not matched to a gene: 7. The CDR3 runs to 14 residues. The V gene's germline CDR1 is SGHNT and CDR2 YYREEE (reference sequence). The CDR3 region is CASSPQGQGDEQYF. CDR3 nucleotide sequence: TGTGCCAGCAGCCCACAGGGACAGGGTGACGAGCAGTACTTC.

The genes are TRBV28 and TRBJ1-2; 7 nucleotides align to TRBD1. The CDR3 spans 16 residues. Losses at the gene ends were 4 bases for V and 1 base for J; bases not matched to a gene: 9. Germline values: CDR1 MDHEN, CDR2 SYDVKM. The CDR3 sequence: CASSSWGGGRNYGYTF. The CDR3 DNA reads TGTGCCAGCAGTTCCTGGGGAGGGGGCCGTAACTATGGCTACACCTTC.

CDR3 in amino acids: CASSLTGNSPLHF. The CDR3 DNA reads as TGCGCCAGCAGCTTAACAGGGAATTCACCCCTCCACTTT. V usage is TRBV5-1 and J usage is TRBJ1-6, with a possible D match to TRBD1 (6 bases). There are 13 residues in the CDR3. Trimming shortened V by 2 bases and J by 7 bases, and 7 bases separated the two germline ends. CDR1 SGHRS and CDR2 YFSETQ come from the germline V gene.

V is TRBV7-2 and J is TRBJ2-1; no clear D gene. Germline loops: CDR1 SGHTA, CDR2 FQGNSA. CDR3 size: 13 residues. Trimming took 1 base from V and 7 from J, leaving 8 bases between them. CDR3 nucleotide sequence: TGTGCCAGCAGCTTAGTGTTCGGGAATGAGCAGTTCTTC. As protein: CASSLVFGNEQFF.

The rearrangement joins TRBV24-1 to TRBJ2-1; 10 nucleotides match TRBD2. V lost 1 base, J lost 9 bases, and 8 bases stayed unmatched. The CDR3 loop spans 16 amino acids. CDR1 and CDR2 from the germline V gene are KGHDR and SFDVKD. The CDR3 region has the DNA TGTGCCACCAGTGATTTAACCAGCGGGAGGGCTGGTGAGCAGTTCTTC. Its protein is CATSDLTSGRAGEQFF.

The genes are TRBV27 and TRBJ2-5; D ambiguous. The germline V gene encodes CDR1 MNHEY and CDR2 SMNVEV (reference sequence). Trimming left V 6 bases short and J 4 bases short, with 9 bases between. The CDR3 loop spans 12 amino acids. CDR3 in amino acids: CASRATLETQYF. CDR3 coding DNA: TGTGCCAGCAGAGCCACTTTAGAGACCCAGTACTTC.

CDR3 coding DNA: TGCGCCAGCAGCCAAGCCGCTCACTCCTACGAGCAGTACTTC. Encoded protein: CASSQAAHSYEQYF. The chain has TRBV4-3 and TRBJ2-7, with D hard to call. Trimming removed 1 base from V and 0 bases from J, with 7 bases in between. Germline assignment: CDR1 LGHNA and CDR2 YSLEER. This CDR3 has 14 residues.

This clone appeared once. The chain links TRBV7-8 to TRBJ2-7, with D possibly matching TRBD1 (6 bases). V gave up 8 bases and J gave up 6 bases, with 14 bases separating them. From germline, CDR1 is SGHVS and CDR2 FQNEAQ. The CDR3 has 12 residues. The CDR3 sequence: CASEQGSGEQYF. CDR3 in DNA: TGTGCCAGCGAACAGGGCTCGGGCGAGCAGTACTTC.

The chain carries TRBV7-2 and TRBJ1-2; D uncertain. Germline V gene data show CDR1 as SGHTA and CDR2 as FQGNSA. V was clipped by 0 bases and J by 4 bases, with 12 bases between them. The CDR3 has 15 residues. In DNA, the CDR3 is TGTGCCAGCAGCTTAGCGCAACCAGGAGGCTATGGCTACACCTTC. Amino acid sequence: CASSLAQPGGYGYTF.

This chain joins TRBV6-6 and TRBJ1-1; no clear D. Germline loops: CDR1 MNHNY, CDR2 SVGAGI (reference sequence). The CDR3 extends over 11 amino acids. Between the trimmed V and J ends, which lost 6 bases and 10 bases, there was a span of 12 bases. CDR3 coding DNA: TGTGCCAGCAGCGGACTGGCGGTAGCTTTCTTT. Translated: CASSGLAVAFF.

The chain links TRBV24-1 to TRBJ2-3; D assignment may be TRBD1 or TRBD2 (5 bases each). Trimming removed 4 bases from V and 1 base from J, with 11 bases in between. The CDR3 length is 15 residues. Germline CDR1 is KGHDR and CDR2 is SFDVKD. The DNA for the CDR3 is TGTGCCACCAGTGACCTCCGGGACGGCACAGATACGCAGTATTTT. Its protein is CATSDLRDGTDTQYF.

This chain links TRBV4-1 with TRBJ1-1; TRBD1 is a possible D gene (6 bases). Trimming took off 0 bases at V and 3 bases at J, with 11 bases between the two ends. The CDR3 is made up of 15 amino acids. Germline CDR1 and CDR2: MGHRA and YSYEKL. In DNA form, the CDR3 reads TGCGCCAGCAGCCAAGAGTGGGGGCTAGACACTGAAGCTTTCTTT. It is translated as CASSQEWGLDTEAFF.

This clone was seen only once. The chain combines TRBV7-9 with TRBJ1-2; 7 nucleotides align to TRBD1. V shed 3 bases, J shed 4 bases, and the junction held 2 bases outside the gene matches. The CDR3 is made up of 13 amino acids. The germline gives CDR1 SEHNR, CDR2 FQNEAQ (reference sequence). The CDR3 is CASSLNRGYGYTF. CDR3 bases: TGTGCCAGCAGCTTGAACAGGGGCTATGGCTACACCTTC.

The chain couples TRBV12-5 to TRBJ2-3; 16 positions agree with TRBD2. Germline CDR1 is LGHNT and CDR2 is FRNRAP. The CDR3 consists of 19 residues. Germline trimming cut 3 bases from V and 0 bases from J; bases unmatched to any gene: 6. In nucleotides, the CDR3 is TGTGCTAGTGGTTTACCGGGACTAGCGGGGGGGCATAGCACAGATACGCAGTATTTT. It specifies CASGLPGLAGGHSTDTQYF.

The rearrangement joins TRBV7-2 to TRBJ2-7; D perhaps matches TRBD1 (5 bases). The germline gives CDR1 SGHTA, CDR2 FQGNSA. V was clipped by 2 bases and J by 5 bases, with 7 bases between them. This CDR3 has 12 amino acids. CDR3 in amino acids: CASSLQGNEQYF. CDR3 nucleotides: TGTGCCAGCAGCTTACAGGGAAACGAGCAGTACTTC.

This rearrangement joins TRBV18 to TRBJ1-5; 7 bases fit TRBD1. This CDR3 spans 17 amino acids. V lost 3 bases and J lost 1; bases outside the gene matches: 9. Germline CDR1 is KGHSH and CDR2 is LQKENI. The CDR3 DNA reads as TGTGCCAGCTCACCGTCCAACAGGGGTGCGAGCAATCAGCCCCAGCATTTT. Translated, it gives CASSPSNRGASNQPQHF.

For the CDR3, the DNA is TGTGCCAGCAGGTTGAGCGGGTGGGGGAACACTGAAGCTTTCTTT. As protein: CASRLSGWGNTEAFF. V usage is TRBV6-5 and J usage is TRBJ1-1; D gene ambiguous. Trimming left V 6 bases short and J 1 base short, with 15 bases between. The CDR3 extends over 15 amino acids. The germline V gene encodes CDR1 MNHEY and CDR2 SVGAGI.